The 8 T cell receptor beta chains reported below all come from one sample, sequenced in a study of cytomegalovirus exposure and HLA in healthy donors. This PCR relied on a set of 60 Vbeta primers and 13 Jbeta primers. The assay was immunoSEQ multiplex PCR, and TCRdb's table has in-frame clones only and misses some. The sample lists 60,000 to 65,000 clones; 70% to 90% were seen once. Sample: PBMCs. The receptors were sampled from a man between 18 and 35 years old in good health and CMV-seronegative.

The chain recombines TRBV6-1 with TRBJ2-1, with 8 bases that match TRBD2. Germline V gives CDR1 MNHNS, CDR2 SASEGT. The CDR3 covers 18 residues. V lost 4 bases and J lost 0; bases outside the gene matches: 11. The CDR3 sequence is CASSAGGGHTLSYNEQFF. DNA for the CDR3: TGTGCCAGCAGTGCGGGCGGGGGGCATACCCTCTCCTACAATGAGCAGTTCTTC.

The V and J genes are TRBV30 and TRBJ2-3, with 7 positions matching TRBD2. V dropped 2 bases and J dropped 1; count of bases not matched to a gene: 6. Germline CDR1 and CDR2: GTSNPN and SVGIG (reference sequence). The length of the CDR3 is 15 residues. The CDR3: CAWSLRGGGTDTQYF. The CDR3 nucleotides are TGTGCCTGGAGTTTACGCGGGGGTGGCACAGATACGCAGTATTTT.

This chain connects TRBV6-4 to TRBJ1-1; TRBD1 matches 8 bases. The V segment lost 3 bases and the J segment 4 bases; nucleotides outside the gene matches: 4. CDR1 is MRHNA, CDR2 SNTAGT, per germline. The CDR3 runs to 14 residues. CDR3 loop: CASSESGGITEAFF. The CDR3, as DNA: TGTGCCAGCAGTGAATCAGGGGGCATCACTGAAGCTTTCTTT.

This clone showed up just once. This sequence joins TRBV28 and TRBJ1-4; D might be TRBD1 (6 bases). V was shortened by 4 bases and J by 4 bases, with 13 bases between the two germline ends. CDR1 and CDR2 from the germline V gene are MDHEN and SYDVKM. CDR3 length: 15 residues. CDR3 nucleotide sequence: TGTGCCAGCAGTTCCCGAAGAGGGGGTAATGAAAAACTGTTTTTT. Protein sequence: CASSSRRGGNEKLFF.

This rearrangement joins TRBV19 to TRBJ1-5; D not certain. This CDR3 comprises 15 residues. Germline assignment: CDR1 LNHDA and CDR2 SQIVND (reference sequence). V lost 0 bases and J lost 0, with 6 bases in between. CDR3 region: CASSIDRYSNQPQHF. CDR3 nucleotides: TGTGCCAGTAGTATAGACCGGTATAGCAATCAGCCCCAGCATTTT.

This clone was counted between two and nine times. The V and J genes are TRBV5-8 and TRBJ2-3; maybe TRBD2 (5 bases). The CDR3 length is 14 residues. CDR1 is SGHTS and CDR2 is YDEGEE in the germline V gene. V gave up 3 bases and J gave up 0 bases, with 8 bases separating them. CDR3 loop: CASSWTGSTDTQYF. Here the CDR3 DNA reads TGTGCCAGCAGCTGGACGGGGAGCACAGATACGCAGTATTTT.

The CDR3 sequence: CASSPQGGTTEAFF. The CDR3 DNA reads TGTGCCAGTAGTCCACAGGGTGGGACCACTGAAGCTTTCTTT. The chain is built from TRBV19 and TRBJ1-1; weak D call: TRBD1 (6 bases). The V and J ends lost 5 bases and 4 bases respectively, with 14 bases between them. Germline V gene data show CDR1 as LNHDA and CDR2 as SQIVND (reference sequence). The CDR3 is 14 residues long.

The chain carries TRBV10-3 and TRBJ1-2, with D perhaps matching TRBD1 (5 bases). Germline CDR1 ENHRY, CDR2 SYGVKD. The length of the CDR3 is 14 residues. Trimming cost V 10 bases and J 8 bases, with 23 bases left between them. CDR3: CATGGTGKRGGYTF. The CDR3 DNA is TGTGCCACCGGCGGGACGGGGAAAAGAGGCGGCTACACCTTC.